A single sample is the source of the 28 T cell receptor beta chains below, sequenced in a study of cytomegalovirus exposure and HLA in healthy donors. In the PCR, 60 Vbeta and 13 Jbeta primers were used. Profiling relied on immunoSEQ multiplex PCR, and the TCRdb table lists in-frame clones only, not all of them. The sample records fewer than 250,000 clones, more than 70% being singletons. Material for sequencing was PBMCs. Every receptor here comes from a man aged 35-49 years in good health and CMV-seropositive.

The rearrangement uses TRBV2 and TRBJ1-5; 7 bases are shared with TRBD1. The trim removed 4 bases at V and 7 bases at J, leaving 7 bases unmatched. This CDR3 region has 14 residues. The germline CDR1 and CDR2 sequences are SNHLY and FYNNEI. Here the CDR3 reads CASSGQGVRQPQHF. The CDR3 nucleotides read TGTGCCAGCAGTGGACAGGGTGTGAGGCAGCCCCAGCATTTT.

CDR3 sequence: CASSRSGNTEAFF. The CDR3 region has the DNA TGTGCCAGCAGCCGGTCAGGGAACACTGAAGCTTTCTTT. The J gene is TRBJ1-1, the V gene TRBV5-4; D remains unclear. The CDR3 runs 13 residues. V was clipped by 4 bases and J by 1 base, with 8 bases between them. CDR1 and CDR2 from the germline V gene are SGHNT and YYREEE (reference sequence).

CDR3 DNA sequence: TGTGCCAGCAGCCCGAGCGAGCCTGGCTATAGCAATCAGCCCCAGCATTTT. Translated, it gives CASSPSEPGYSNQPQHF. J is TRBJ1-5 and V is TRBV7-9; D not certain. The CDR3 consists of 17 residues. V was shortened by 5 bases and J by 0 bases, with 17 bases between the two germline ends. Germline V lookup: CDR1 SEHNR, CDR2 FQNEAQ (reference sequence).

The DNA of the CDR3 is TGTGCCAGCAGCGCAGGGACAGGGACCAATCAGCCCCAGCATTTT. It yields the protein CASSAGTGTNQPQHF. The rearrangement joins TRBV9 to TRBJ1-5; 9 nucleotides agree with TRBD1. Per germline, CDR1 SGDLS and CDR2 YYNGEE. The CDR3 totals 15 residues. The J segment lost 3 bases and the V segment lost 3 bases, leaving 4 bases of the junction unmatched.

The chain carries TRBV19 and TRBJ2-2; TRBD2 matches 7 bases. The CDR3 is 16 residues long. V shed 10 bases and J 0 bases; nucleotides not matched to a gene: 11. Germline V lookup: CDR1 LNHDA, CDR2 SQIVND (reference sequence). The CDR3 region is CATRGRDAANTGELFF. In DNA form, the CDR3 reads TGTGCCACCCGGGGGAGGGATGCTGCGAACACCGGGGAGCTGTTTTTT.

The rearrangement links TRBV2 to TRBJ2-7; D not resolved. This CDR3 is 12 amino acids long. Trimming removed 8 bases at V and 5 bases at J, with 13 bases between. The germline gives CDR1 SNHLY, CDR2 FYNNEI. The CDR3 DNA reads as TGTGCCAGCCCGTTGCGAGGCAACGAGCAGTACTTC. It codes for CASPLRGNEQYF.

Notes on this clone: The sample holds other DNA sequences that translate to the same CDR3. This rearrangement joins TRBV29-1 to TRBJ2-7; D may be TRBD2 (6 bases). This CDR3 spans 11 amino acids. V shed 4 bases and J shed 4 bases, with 8 bases lying between them. Germline loops: CDR1 SQVTM, CDR2 ANQGSEA. The CDR3 region has the DNA TGCAGCGTTGCGGGAGCATACGAGCAGTACTTC. Its protein product is CSVAGAYEQYF.

The CDR3 loop reads CSVGTTGIGSYEQYF. CDR3 DNA: TGCAGCGTTGGGACCACAGGGATCGGCTCCTACGAGCAGTACTTC. V gene TRBV29-1 combines with J gene TRBJ2-7; a possible D gene is TRBD1 (6 bases). CDR1 and CDR2 (germline): SQVTM, ANQGSEA. CDR3 size: 15 residues. The V end lost 4 bases, the J end lost 0 bases, and 16 bases lay between the germline ends.

The chain couples TRBV5-1 to TRBJ1-1, with TRBD1 as a possible D gene (6 bases). This CDR3 has 13 residues. Trimming took off 4 bases at V and 8 bases at J, with 15 bases between the two ends. Per germline, CDR1 SGHRS and CDR2 YFSETQ. The CDR3 DNA is TGCGCCAGCAGCCAAGGGACAACAAGAGAAGCTTTCTTT. It translates to CASSQGTTREAFF.

The chain joins TRBV4-1 to TRBJ1-4, with TRBD1 as a possible D gene (6 bases). The CDR3 runs to 17 residues. From germline, CDR1 is MGHRA and CDR2 YSYEKL. V was cut by 0 bases and J by 5 bases, with 16 bases left in between. The CDR3 is CASSQDQGGHQNEKLFF. The CDR3 DNA reads TGCGCCAGCAGCCAAGATCAAGGGGGACACCAAAATGAAAAACTGTTTTTT.

The chain has TRBV5-1 and TRBJ2-6; TRBD1 is a possible D gene (5 bases). CDR1 and CDR2 (germline): SGHRS, YFSETQ. This CDR3 is 15 amino acids long. Trimming shortened V by 5 bases and J by 1 base, and 10 bases separated the two germline ends. The CDR3 coding sequence is TGCGCCAGCAGGGACACCATATCTGGGGCCAACGTCCTGACTTTC. Translated: CASRDTISGANVLTF.

CDR3 coding DNA: TGTGCCAGCTCACCATCGACAGGGGGCTCCGGGGAGCTGTTTTTT. Amino acids: CASSPSTGGSGELFF. The chain uses TRBV18 and TRBJ2-2; 10 bases align to TRBD1. After removal of 2 bases from V and 6 bases from J, the junction contained 3 bases not matched to a gene. From germline, CDR1 is KGHSH and CDR2 LQKENI. The CDR3 loop spans 15 amino acids.

J is TRBJ2-3 and V is TRBV28, with D possibly being TRBD2 (6 bases). V gave up 7 bases and J gave up 0 bases, with 11 bases separating them. The CDR3 loop spans 14 amino acids. CDR1 and CDR2 from the germline V gene are MDHEN and SYDVKM. DNA of the CDR3: TGTGCCAGCATTAACGGGGGAAGCACAGATACGCAGTATTTT. Translated, it gives CASINGGSTDTQYF. Filled out from reference TRBV28 and TRBJ2-3, the complete variable domain reads DVKVTQSSRYLVKRTGEKVFLECVQDMDHENMFWYRQDPGLGLRLIYFSYDVKMKEKGDIPEGYSVSREKKERFSLILESASTNQTSMYLCASINGGSTDTQYFGPGTRLTVL.

In its sample, this clone was seen once. The chain uses TRBV6-6 and TRBJ1-2, with 7 bases identical to TRBD1. J gave up 6 bases and V 6 bases, and 10 bases lay outside the gene matches. Germline V CDR1 and CDR2: MNHNY, SVGAGI (reference sequence). This CDR3 is built from 14 residues. CDR3 region: CASSSHRGNDGYTF. CDR3 nucleotides: TGTGCCAGCAGCTCCCACAGGGGAAACGATGGCTACACCTTC.

The chain joins TRBV28 to TRBJ1-5, with D maybe TRBD1 (5 bases). The CDR3 runs 16 residues. The V gene lost 2 bases and the J gene lost 2 bases, with 13 bases spanning the gap. Germline V gene sequence: CDR1 MDHEN, CDR2 SYDVKM. The CDR3 region has the DNA TGTGCCAGCAGTTTAAGGCAGGGATCGGGCAATCAGCCCCAGCATTTT. Translated, it gives CASSLRQGSGNQPQHF.

CDR3 in DNA: TGTGCCAGCAGCGCGAACACCGGGACTAGCGGGTACAATGAGCAGTTCTTC. Protein product: CASSANTGTSGYNEQFF. This chain connects TRBV7-9 to TRBJ2-1; 12 positions match TRBD2. J gave up 4 bases and V 5 bases, and 9 bases lay outside the gene matches. The germline V gene encodes CDR1 SEHNR and CDR2 FQNEAQ (reference sequence). The CDR3 has 17 residues.

Note on this clone: The junction does not match germline at one end; this may be a read error. V and J are TRBV7-9 and TRBJ1-2; weak D call: TRBD1 (6 bases). Germline CDR1 reads SEHNR; CDR2 reads FQNEAQ (reference sequence). The CDR3 spans 14 residues. In DNA form, the CDR3 reads TGTTCCAGCAGCCCGGACAGTAATTTTAATGGCTACACCTTC. It translates to CSSSPDSNFNGYTF.

The genes are TRBV21-1 and TRBJ2-7; whether TRBD2, the table's D call, matches the DNA was not checked. TRBV21-1 is tagged as a pseudogene. CDR3 length: 16 amino acids. Here the CDR3 DNA reads TGTGCCAGCAGCAAAGCGCTTGGGGGGGGGAACTACGAGCAGTACTTC. It codes for CASSKALGGGNYEQYF.

Only one count was recorded for this clone. The V and J genes are TRBV7-2 and TRBJ2-1; D may be TRBD2 (6 bases). Trimming shortened V by 2 bases and J by 6 bases, and 14 bases separated the two germline ends. Per germline, CDR1 SGHTA and CDR2 FQGNSA. The CDR3 runs 15 residues. The CDR3 spells CASSLSGGSFNEQFF. CDR3 DNA sequence: TGTGCCAGCAGCTTATCCGGGGGATCGTTCAATGAGCAGTTCTTC.

The chain recombines TRBV19 with TRBJ2-1, with D possibly TRBD1 on 5 matching bases. Germline-derived CDR1 and CDR2 are LNHDA and SQIVND (reference sequence). V was cut by 7 bases and J by 8 bases, with 15 bases left in between. This CDR3 is built from 13 residues. The CDR3 region is CASKRVGADEQFF. The CDR3 DNA reads as TGTGCCAGTAAACGAGTAGGGGCGGATGAGCAGTTCTTC.

The genes are TRBV12-5 and TRBJ2-7, with 8 bases matching TRBD1. Losses at the gene ends were 0 bases for V and 3 bases for J; bases not matched to a gene: 4. Germline-derived CDR1 and CDR2 are LGHNT and FRNRAP. This CDR3 has 15 amino acids. The CDR3 nucleotides are TGTGCTAGTGGTTTGGTACCAGGGGGCAACTACGAGCAGTACTTC. This sequence encodes CASGLVPGGNYEQYF.

For the CDR3, the DNA is TGTGCCAGCAGCCCCGGGATGATAAATTCACCCCTCCACTTT. Protein sequence: CASSPGMINSPLHF. This chain uses TRBV7-9 with TRBJ1-6, with unresolved D. Per the germline V gene, CDR1 is SEHNR and CDR2 is FQNEAQ (reference sequence). This CDR3 region has 14 residues. Trimming removed 5 bases at V and 7 bases at J, with 12 bases between.

V and J are TRBV20-1 and TRBJ1-1; D unresolved. This CDR3 comprises 11 residues. Germline lookup yields CDR1 DFQATT and CDR2 SNEGSKA (reference sequence). CDR3: CRSLSGTEAFF. Written as DNA, the CDR3 is TGCAGGTCTCTGTCGGGCACTGAAGCTTTCTTT.

The chain is built from TRBV6-5 and TRBJ1-2; D might be TRBD1 (5 bases). This CDR3 comprises 14 residues. Trimming removed 4 bases from V and 7 bases from J, with 16 bases in between. Germline assignment: CDR1 MNHEY and CDR2 SVGAGI. CDR3 bases: TGTGCCAGCAGTTCCCGGGGAAGGGGAGGTGGCTACACCTTC. Translating gives CASSSRGRGGGYTF.

V usage is TRBV28 and J usage is TRBJ1-1; the match to TRBD1 covers 8 bases. The ends lost 8 bases at V and 5 bases at J; junction bases unmatched: 13. The CDR3 covers 15 residues. Germline values: CDR1 MDHEN, CDR2 SYDVKM. The CDR3 nucleotides are TGTGCCAGCGGGGACTACGACAGGGGAAGAACTGAAGCTTTCTTT. Its translation: CASGDYDRGRTEAFF.

The CDR3 loop is CASSLDISSYNEQFF. CDR3 DNA: TGCGCCAGCAGCTTGGACATAAGCTCCTACAATGAGCAGTTCTTC. V and J are TRBV5-1 and TRBJ2-1, with no clear D. In germline, CDR1 is SGHRS, CDR2 YFSETQ. The CDR3 loop spans 15 amino acids. The V gene lost 0 bases and the J gene lost 0 bases, with 7 bases spanning the gap.

As to this clone: Other DNA sequences in this specimen translate into the identical CDR3. This chain connects TRBV6-5 to TRBJ1-2, with TRBD1 matching over 8 bases. Trimming at V came to 6 bases and at J to 8 bases, leaving 2 bases not matched to a gene. The CDR3 sequence is 11 residues long. The germline CDR1 and CDR2 sequences are MNHEY and SVGAGI. DNA for the CDR3: TGTGCCAGCAGCTCAGGGGGCGGCTACACCTTC. Protein product: CASSSGGGYTF.

The chain is built from TRBV6-6 and TRBJ1-2; unclear D gene. There are 12 residues in the CDR3. The V end was cut by 9 bases, the J end by 7 bases, with 15 bases between. Germline V gene lookup returns CDR1 MNHNY and CDR2 SVGAGI (reference sequence). The chain's CDR3 is CASVDFVVGYTF. In DNA form, the CDR3 reads TGTGCCAGTGTAGACTTCGTGGTTGGCTACACCTTC.